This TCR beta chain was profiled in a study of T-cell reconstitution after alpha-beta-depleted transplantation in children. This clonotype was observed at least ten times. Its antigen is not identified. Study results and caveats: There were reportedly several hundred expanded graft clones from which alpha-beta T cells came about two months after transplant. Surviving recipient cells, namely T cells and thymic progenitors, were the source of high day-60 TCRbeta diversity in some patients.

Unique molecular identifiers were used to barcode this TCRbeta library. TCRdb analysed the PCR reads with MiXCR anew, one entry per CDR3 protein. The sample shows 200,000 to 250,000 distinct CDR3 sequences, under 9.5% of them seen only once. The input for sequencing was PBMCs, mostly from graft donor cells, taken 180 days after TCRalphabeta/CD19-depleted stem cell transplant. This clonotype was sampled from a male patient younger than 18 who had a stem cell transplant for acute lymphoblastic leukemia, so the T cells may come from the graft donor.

The CDR3 DNA reads as TGCGCCAGCAGCCCCGGGCTAGCGGGAGTCAATGAGCAGTTCTTC. Translation gives CASSPGLAGVNEQFF. The gene calls are TRBV10-2 and TRBJ2-1, with 10 positions matching TRBD2. Germline V lookup: CDR1 WSHSY, CDR2 SAAADI. The CDR3 runs to 15 residues. The junction had 8 bases not matched to a gene; V was cut back by 6 bases and J by 6 bases.